This T cell receptor beta chain was obtained from a study of early T cells in non-severe SARS-CoV-2 infection. Study details: Sequenced bulk RNA came from whole blood that was unsorted, and chains were unpaired.

MiXCR, run by TCRdb on the 5' RACE reads, gives a single entry per CDR3 protein. Here the sample spans more than 50,000 distinct CDR3 sequences, roughly 12% being singletons. A word on this clonotype: A read error may account for a junction end that differs from germline.

This CDR3 is 14 amino acids long. Germline V gene sequence: CDR1 SGHVS, CDR2 FQNEAQ. This TCR derives from an adult who was a healthcare worker with PCR-confirmed SARS-CoV-2 infection or an uninfected control (not recorded which). Sequenced material: whole blood. The V and J genes are TRBV7-8 and TRBJ1-1; perhaps TRBD1 as D (6 bases). The CDR3 region has the DNA TGTGCCAGCAGCTTCTCACAGGGAGCAACTGAAGTTTTCTTT. Amino acid sequence: CASSFSQGATEVFF. Full variable domain (rest looked up from reference TRBV7-8 and TRBJ1-1): GAGVSQSPRYKVAKRGQDVALRCDPISGHVSLFWYQQALGQGPEFLTYFQNEAQLDKSGLPSDRFFAERPEGSVSTLKIQRTQQEDSAVYLCASSFSQGATEVFFGQGTRLTVV.